These 10 T cell receptor beta chains were all obtained from the same sample, sequenced in a study of blood T cells in healthy people across ages. Using a J-beta primer mix together with a sample-barcoded 5' primer, a second PCR was run for roughly 6 to 12 cycles. TCRdb independently ran MiXCR on the 5' RACE reads; one entry per CDR3 protein. The data contain about 1.1 million distinct CDR3 sequences, under 40% of them seen just once; the ten biggest clones take up roughly 14%. The sample taken for sequencing was blood. The receptors originated from a man in his late teens or twenties in good health.

This chain connects TRBV20-1 to TRBJ2-1; TRBD2 might be the D (6 bases). The tail of the sequence fits TRBJ2-7 better, so the J call may be wrong. The V gene's germline CDR1 is DFQATT and CDR2 SNEGSKA (reference sequence). This CDR3 has 14 amino acids. The CDR3 spells CSARDTSSHNEQYF. CDR3 bases: TGCAGTGCTAGAGATACTAGCTCCCACAATGAGCAGTACTTC.

The chain combines TRBV7-8 with TRBJ2-4; 12 bases match TRBD2. The CDR3 has 16 residues. The germline V gene encodes CDR1 SGHVS and CDR2 FQNEAQ. The ends lost 2 bases at V and 4 bases at J; junction bases unmatched: 3. The CDR3 nucleotides are TGTGCCAGCAGCTTACTAGCGGGGGGGATAAAAAACATTCAGTACTTC. It encodes CASSLLAGGIKNIQYF.

V gene TRBV7-8 combines with J gene TRBJ2-1; 7 bases agree with TRBD2. V lost 5 bases to trimming and J lost 8 bases; unmatched junction nucleotides: 18. The germline gives CDR1 SGHVS, CDR2 FQNEAQ. The CDR3 covers 17 residues. The CDR3 is CASSIPSARTSAHEQFF. In DNA, the CDR3 is TGTGCCAGCAGCATACCCAGCGCCCGTACTAGCGCACATGAGCAGTTCTTC.

The genes are TRBV7-2 and TRBJ2-5; 9 bases match TRBD2. Near its end, the DNA agrees better with TRBJ2-1, so the J call may be wrong. The CDR3 runs 16 residues. Germline V lookup: CDR1 SGHTA, CDR2 FQGNSA. The CDR3 sequence: CASSPPSGAYQETQFF. CDR3 bases: TGTGCCAGCAGCCCTCCTAGCGGGGCGTACCAAGAGACCCAGTTCTTC.

The chain employs TRBV7-9 and TRBJ2-1, with a possible D match to TRBD2 (6 bases). The CDR3 has 12 amino acids. V lost 3 bases and J 15 bases, leaving 15 bases between the germline ends. Germline CDR1 and CDR2: SEHNR and FQNEAQ (reference sequence). The CDR3 DNA is TGTGCCAGCAGCTTGGGACTCCAGCAGGGGTTCTTC. It translates to CASSLGLQQGFF.

This clonotype occurred a few times. The chain combines TRBV6-6 with TRBJ1-6, with D perhaps TRBD1 (6 bases). The V end lost 4 bases, the J end lost 5 bases, and 9 bases lay between the germline ends. The CDR3 is made up of 14 amino acids. Germline CDR1 reads MNHNY; CDR2 reads SVGAGI (reference sequence). CDR3 coding DNA: TGTGCCAGCAGTTGGGACATGGATAATTCACCCCTCCACTTT. Its protein product is CASSWDMDNSPLHF.

Worth noting for this clonotype: A read error is possible here, since a much larger clone lies one base away. The V call is TRBV4-3, the J call TRBJ1-5, with D perhaps TRBD1 (5 bases). Trimming shortened V by 2 bases and J by 9 bases, and 11 bases separated the two germline ends. The V gene's germline CDR1 is LGHNA and CDR2 YSLEER. The CDR3 sequence is 13 residues long. CDR3 in amino acids: CASSQLTGRPQHF. Written as DNA, the CDR3 is TGCGCCAGCAGCCAACTTACGGGACGGCCCCAGCATTTT.

Comments on this clonotype: This sequence may be a read error, since a much larger clone differs from it by one base. This chain joins TRBV4-1 and TRBJ1-4; TRBD1 agrees at 8 bases. J lost 5 bases, V lost 3 bases, and 8 bases had no gene match. Germline V gene data show CDR1 as MGHRA and CDR2 as YSYEKL. The CDR3 sequence is 16 residues long. CDR3 sequence: CASSQRRQGKNEKLFF. CDR3 nucleotide sequence: TGCGCCAGCAGCCAGAGAAGACAGGGGAAAAATGAAAAACTGTTTTTT.

The chain employs TRBV7-2 and TRBJ1-2, with unresolved D. CDR3 length: 17 amino acids. Trimming removed 1 base from V and 5 bases from J, with 20 bases in between. CDR1 and CDR2 (germline): SGHTA, FQGNSA. CDR3 loop: CASSLVPGVEAIYGYTF. In DNA form, the CDR3 reads TGTGCCAGCAGCTTAGTTCCGGGTGTGGAGGCCATATATGGCTACACCTTC.

The V gene is TRBV12-3 or TRBV12-4, the J gene TRBJ2-5; D is unclear. The CDR3 spans 13 residues. V was shortened by 6 bases and J by 2 bases, with 10 bases between the two germline ends. The CDR3 DNA is TGTGCCAGCAGGGACCGACAACAAGAGACCCAGTACTTC. As protein: CASRDRQQETQYF.